Detailed here is one TCR beta chain. This record comes from a study of blood T cell repertoires in COVID-19. Study in general: The analysed material was cDNA or gDNA that came from T cells, B-cell-depleted T cells, or PBMCs.

The germline V gene has CDR1 SGHRS and CDR2 YFSETQ. Deletions cut 3 bases from V and 4 bases from J, with 10 bases between. The CDR3 is made up of 13 amino acids. Libraries were prepared by immunoSEQ multiplex PCR; TCRdb keeps only in-frame clonotypes and omits some of them. The sample has hundreds of thousands of clones, roughly 84% seen once. The gene calls are TRBV5-1 and TRBJ1-1; possible D gene TRBD1, 6 bases. Sequenced input: peripheral blood. The sequence came from a woman older than 75 with active or convalescent COVID-19. The CDR3 DNA reads TGCGCCAGCAGCTCCCAGGGGACCACTGAAGCTTTCTTT. Translating gives CASSSQGTTEAFF.